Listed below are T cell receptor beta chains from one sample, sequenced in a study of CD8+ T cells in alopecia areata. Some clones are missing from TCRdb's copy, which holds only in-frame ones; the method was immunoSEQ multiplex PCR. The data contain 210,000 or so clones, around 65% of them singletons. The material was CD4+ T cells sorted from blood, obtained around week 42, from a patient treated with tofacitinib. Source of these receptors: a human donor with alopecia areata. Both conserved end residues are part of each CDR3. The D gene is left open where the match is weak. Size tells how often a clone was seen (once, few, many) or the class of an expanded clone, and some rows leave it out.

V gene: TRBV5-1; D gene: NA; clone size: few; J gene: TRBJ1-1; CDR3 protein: CASSLEQQMNTEAFF; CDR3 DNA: TGCGCCAGCAGCTTGGAACAGCAAATGAACACTGAAGCTTTCTTT
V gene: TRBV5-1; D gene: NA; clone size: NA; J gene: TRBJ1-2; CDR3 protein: CASSLSTSRSNGYTF; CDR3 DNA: TGCGCCAGCAGCTTGAGTACATCAAGATCCAATGGCTACACCTTC
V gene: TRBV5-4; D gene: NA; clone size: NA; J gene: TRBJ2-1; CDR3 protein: CASSLLGGIEFDEQFF; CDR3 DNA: TGTGCCAGCAGCTTGTTAGGCGGTATAGAGTTCGATGAGCAGTTCTTC
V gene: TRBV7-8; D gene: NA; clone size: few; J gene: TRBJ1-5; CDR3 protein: CASSPSGNQPQHF; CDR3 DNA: TGTGCCAGCAGCCCCTCAGGGAATCAGCCCCAGCATTTT
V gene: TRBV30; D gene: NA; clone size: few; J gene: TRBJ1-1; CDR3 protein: CAWRDYRETEAFF; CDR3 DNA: TGTGCCTGGAGGGATTACAGGGAAACTGAAGCTTTCTTT
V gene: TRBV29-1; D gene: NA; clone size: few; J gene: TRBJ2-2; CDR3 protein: CSVGVNTYTGELFF; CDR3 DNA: TGCAGCGTTGGAGTGAACACCTACACCGGGGAGCTGTTTTTT
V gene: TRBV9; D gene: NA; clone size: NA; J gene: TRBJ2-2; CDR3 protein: CASSVSLRLNTGELFF; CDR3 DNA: TGTGCCAGCAGCGTATCGCTCCGACTGAACACCGGGGAGCTGTTTTTT
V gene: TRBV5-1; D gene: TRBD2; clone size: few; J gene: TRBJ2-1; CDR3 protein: CASSPGGGSYNEQFF; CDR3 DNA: TGCGCCAGCAGCCCGGGGGGTGGTTCCTACAATGAGCAGTTCTTC
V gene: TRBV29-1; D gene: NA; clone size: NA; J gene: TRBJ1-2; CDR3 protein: CSVEVGLGGGYTF; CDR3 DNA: TGCAGCGTTGAAGTCGGACTTGGGGGTGGCTACACCTTC
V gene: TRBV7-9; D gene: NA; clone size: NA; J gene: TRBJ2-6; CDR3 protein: CASRPNTGSSGANVLTF; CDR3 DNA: TGTGCCAGCAGACCGAATACAGGGTCCTCCGGGGCCAACGTCCTGACTTTC
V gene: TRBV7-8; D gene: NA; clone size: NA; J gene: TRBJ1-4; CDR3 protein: CASSLEAGIDPTNEKLFF; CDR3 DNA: TGTGCCAGCAGCTTAGAGGCAGGCATAGACCCAACTAATGAAAAACTGTTTTTT
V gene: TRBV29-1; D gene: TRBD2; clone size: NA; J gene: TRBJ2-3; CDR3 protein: CSVSGGTDTQYF; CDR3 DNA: TGCAGCGTTTCGGGGGGGACAGATACGCAGTATTTT
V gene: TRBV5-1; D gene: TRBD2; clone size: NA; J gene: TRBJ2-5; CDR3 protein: CASTPGTSGIETQYF; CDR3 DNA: TGCGCCAGCACACCCGGGACTAGCGGAATCGAGACCCAGTACTTC
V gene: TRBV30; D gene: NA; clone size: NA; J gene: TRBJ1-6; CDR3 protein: CAWSQGGDSPLHF; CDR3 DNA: TGTGCCTGGAGCCAAGGGGGAGATTCACCCCTCCACTTT
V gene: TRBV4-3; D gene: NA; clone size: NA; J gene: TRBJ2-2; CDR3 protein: CASSQDRPRELFF; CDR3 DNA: TGCGCCAGCAGCCAAGATCGTCCCCGGGAGCTGTTTTTT
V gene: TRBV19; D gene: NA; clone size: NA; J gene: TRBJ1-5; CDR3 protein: CASSNSNQPQHF; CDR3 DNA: TGTGCCAGTAGTAATAGCAATCAGCCCCAGCATTTT
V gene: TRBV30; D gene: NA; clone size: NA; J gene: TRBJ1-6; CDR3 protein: CAWMLGDNSPLHF; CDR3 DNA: TGTGCCTGGATGTTGGGGGATAATTCACCCCTCCACTTT
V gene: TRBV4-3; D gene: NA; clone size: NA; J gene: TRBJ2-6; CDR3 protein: CASSQDLGARGELTGANVLTF; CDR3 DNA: TGCGCCAGCAGCCAAGATTTAGGGGCCAGGGGGGAACTCACTGGGGCCAACGTCCTGACTTTC
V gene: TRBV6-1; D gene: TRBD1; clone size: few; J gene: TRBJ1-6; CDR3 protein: CASSPDRASSPLHF; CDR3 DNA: TGTGCCAGCAGTCCGGACAGGGCCTCCTCACCCCTCCACTTT
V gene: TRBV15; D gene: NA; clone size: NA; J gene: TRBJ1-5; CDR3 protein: CATSRTSTDGNSNQPQHF; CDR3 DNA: TGTGCCACCAGCAGAACTTCCACGGACGGAAATAGCAATCAGCCCCAGCATTTT
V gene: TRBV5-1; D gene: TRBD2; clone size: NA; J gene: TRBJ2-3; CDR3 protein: CASTRNGLADSTDTQYF; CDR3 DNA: TGCGCCAGCACACGGAACGGACTAGCGGATAGCACAGATACGCAGTATTTT
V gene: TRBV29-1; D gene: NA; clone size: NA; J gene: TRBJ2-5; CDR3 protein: CSVLPQGRVRETQYF; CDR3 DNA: TGCAGCGTCCTCCCCCAGGGAAGGGTCCGGGAGACCCAGTACTTC
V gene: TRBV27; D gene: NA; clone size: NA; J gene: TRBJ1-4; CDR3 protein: CASSPSGAGVEKLFF; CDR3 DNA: TGTGCCAGCAGTCCCTCGGGGGCTGGAGTAGAAAAACTGTTTTTT
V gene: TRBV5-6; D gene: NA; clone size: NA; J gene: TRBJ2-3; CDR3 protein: CASSLMFADTQYF; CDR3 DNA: TGTGCCAGCAGCTTGATGTTTGCAGATACGCAGTATTTT
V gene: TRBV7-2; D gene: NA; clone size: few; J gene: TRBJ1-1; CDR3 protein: CASSFGTLNTEAFF; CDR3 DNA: TGTGCCAGCAGCTTCGGGACACTGAACACTGAAGCTTTCTTT
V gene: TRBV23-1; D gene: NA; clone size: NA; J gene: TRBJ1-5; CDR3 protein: CAGYGGDNQPQHF; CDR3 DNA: TGCGCCGGGTACGGGGGTGACAATCAGCCCCAGCATTTT
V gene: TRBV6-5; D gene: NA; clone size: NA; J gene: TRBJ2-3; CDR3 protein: CASSYSSRHGSDTQYF; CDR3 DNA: TGTGCCAGCAGTTACTCGTCCCGTCATGGTTCAGATACGCAGTATTTT
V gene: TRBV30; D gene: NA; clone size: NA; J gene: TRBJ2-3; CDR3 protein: CAWSVLGFITDTQYF; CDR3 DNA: TGTGCCTGGAGTGTATTGGGCTTTATCACAGATACGCAGTATTTT
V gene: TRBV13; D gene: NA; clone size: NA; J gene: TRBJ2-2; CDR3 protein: CASSSGNTGELFF; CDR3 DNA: TGTGCCAGCAGCTCAGGGAACACCGGGGAGCTGTTTTTT
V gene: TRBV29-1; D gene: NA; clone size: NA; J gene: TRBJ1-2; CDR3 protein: CSASFRGGGYTF; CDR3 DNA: TGCAGCGCAAGCTTCAGGGGCGGGGGCTACACCTTC
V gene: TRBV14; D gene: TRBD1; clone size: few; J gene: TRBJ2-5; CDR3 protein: CASSSARDSTKTQYF; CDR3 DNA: TGTGCCAGCAGCTCAGCTCGGGACAGTACTAAGACCCAGTACTTC
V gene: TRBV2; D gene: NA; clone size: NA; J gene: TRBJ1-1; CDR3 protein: CASSTQDIWGPEAFF; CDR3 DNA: TGTGCCAGCAGTACCCAGGACATTTGGGGTCCTGAAGCTTTCTTT
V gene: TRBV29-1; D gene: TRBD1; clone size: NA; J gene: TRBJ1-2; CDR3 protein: CSVAPGTGIYGYTF; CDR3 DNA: TGCAGCGTTGCCCCCGGGACAGGGATCTATGGCTACACCTTC
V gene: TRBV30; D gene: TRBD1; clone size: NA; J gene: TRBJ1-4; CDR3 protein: CAWSTGTGPNEKLFF; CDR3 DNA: TGTGCCTGGAGTACGGGGACAGGGCCAAATGAAAAACTGTTTTTT
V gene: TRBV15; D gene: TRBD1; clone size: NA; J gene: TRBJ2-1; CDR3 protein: CATSRDRGQGNEQFF; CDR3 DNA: TGTGCCACCAGCAGAGATCGAGGACAGGGCAATGAGCAGTTCTTC
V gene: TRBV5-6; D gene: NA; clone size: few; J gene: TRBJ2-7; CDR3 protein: CASSLYTGLGSYEQYF; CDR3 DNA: TGTGCCAGCAGCTTATATACAGGACTCGGCTCCTACGAGCAGTACTTC
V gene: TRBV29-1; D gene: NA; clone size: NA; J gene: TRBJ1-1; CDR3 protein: CSVTNSGNRGTEAFF; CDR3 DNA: TGCAGCGTCACGAATTCAGGGAATAGGGGCACTGAAGCTTTCTTT
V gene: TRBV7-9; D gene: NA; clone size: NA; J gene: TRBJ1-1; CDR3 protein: CASSFDTNTEAFF; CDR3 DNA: TGTGCCAGCAGCTTCGATACGAACACTGAAGCTTTCTTT
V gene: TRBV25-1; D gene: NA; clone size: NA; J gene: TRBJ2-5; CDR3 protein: CASSEGLETQYF; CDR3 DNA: TGTGCCAGCAGTGAGGGCCTAGAGACCCAGTACTTC
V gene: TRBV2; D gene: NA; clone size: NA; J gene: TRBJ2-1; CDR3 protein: CASSEGPKQFF; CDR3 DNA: TGTGCCAGCAGTGAGGGCCCTAAGCAGTTCTTC
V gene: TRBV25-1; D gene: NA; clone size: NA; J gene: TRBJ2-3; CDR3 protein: CASSELSDSTDTQYF; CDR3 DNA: TGTGCCAGCAGTGAACTAAGTGACAGCACAGATACGCAGTATTTT
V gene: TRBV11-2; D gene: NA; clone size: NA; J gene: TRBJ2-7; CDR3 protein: CASSFSGAGEQYF; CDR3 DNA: TGTGCCAGCAGCTTTTCTGGGGCAGGGGAGCAGTACTTC
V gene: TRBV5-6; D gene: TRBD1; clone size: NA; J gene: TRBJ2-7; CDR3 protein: CASSLWWGQGAYEQYF; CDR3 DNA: TGTGCCAGCAGCCTATGGTGGGGACAGGGGGCTTACGAGCAGTACTTC
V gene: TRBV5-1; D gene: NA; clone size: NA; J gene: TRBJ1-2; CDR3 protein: CASSLESGAKYGYTF; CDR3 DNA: TGCGCCAGCAGCTTGGAGTCAGGGGCGAAGTATGGCTACACCTTC
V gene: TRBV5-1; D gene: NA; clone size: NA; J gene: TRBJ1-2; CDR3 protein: CASSSTGDRAYGYTF; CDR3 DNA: TGCGCCAGCAGCTCGACGGGGGATCGGGCCTATGGCTACACCTTC
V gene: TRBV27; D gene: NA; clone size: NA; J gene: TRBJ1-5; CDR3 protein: CASSRAGGINQPQHF; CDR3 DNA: TGTGCCAGCAGTCGGGCTGGTGGGATCAATCAGCCCCAGCATTTT
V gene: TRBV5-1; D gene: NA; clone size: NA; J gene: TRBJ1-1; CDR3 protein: CASSLDLNTEAFF; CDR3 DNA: TGCGCCAGCAGCTTGGACCTAAACACTGAAGCTTTCTTT
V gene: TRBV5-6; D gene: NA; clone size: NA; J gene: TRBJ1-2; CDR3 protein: CASSLGLTASSTF; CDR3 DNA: TGTGCCAGCAGCTTGGGATTGACAGCAAGTTCTACCTTC
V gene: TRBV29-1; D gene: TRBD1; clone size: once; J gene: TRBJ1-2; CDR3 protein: CSVRGGTGGAGNGYTF; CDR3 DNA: TGCAGCGTCCGCGGTGGGACAGGGGGCGCGGGGAATGGCTACACCTTC
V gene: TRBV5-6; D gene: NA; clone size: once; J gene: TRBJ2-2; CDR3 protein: CASSFVITSRTGELFF; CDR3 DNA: TGTGCCAGCAGCTTCGTAATCACTTCTCGCACCGGGGAGCTGTTTTTT
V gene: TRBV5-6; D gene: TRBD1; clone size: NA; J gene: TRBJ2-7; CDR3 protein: CASSLGRDRGREQYF; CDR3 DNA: TGTGCCAGCAGCTTGGGGCGGGACAGGGGGCGCGAGCAGTACTTC